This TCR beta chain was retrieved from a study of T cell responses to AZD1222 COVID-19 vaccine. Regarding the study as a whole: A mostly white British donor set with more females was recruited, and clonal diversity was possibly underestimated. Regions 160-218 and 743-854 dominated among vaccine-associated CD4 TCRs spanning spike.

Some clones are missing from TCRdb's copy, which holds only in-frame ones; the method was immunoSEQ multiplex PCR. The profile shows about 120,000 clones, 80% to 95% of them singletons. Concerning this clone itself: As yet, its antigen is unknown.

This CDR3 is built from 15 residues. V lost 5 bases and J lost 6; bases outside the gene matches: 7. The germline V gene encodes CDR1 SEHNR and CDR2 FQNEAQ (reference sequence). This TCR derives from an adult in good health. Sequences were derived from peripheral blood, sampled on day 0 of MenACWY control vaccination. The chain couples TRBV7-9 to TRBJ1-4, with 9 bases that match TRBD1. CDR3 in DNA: TGTGCCAGCAGCCAAAGGACAGGGGTGGATGAAAAACTGTTTTTT. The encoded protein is CASSQRTGVDEKLFF.